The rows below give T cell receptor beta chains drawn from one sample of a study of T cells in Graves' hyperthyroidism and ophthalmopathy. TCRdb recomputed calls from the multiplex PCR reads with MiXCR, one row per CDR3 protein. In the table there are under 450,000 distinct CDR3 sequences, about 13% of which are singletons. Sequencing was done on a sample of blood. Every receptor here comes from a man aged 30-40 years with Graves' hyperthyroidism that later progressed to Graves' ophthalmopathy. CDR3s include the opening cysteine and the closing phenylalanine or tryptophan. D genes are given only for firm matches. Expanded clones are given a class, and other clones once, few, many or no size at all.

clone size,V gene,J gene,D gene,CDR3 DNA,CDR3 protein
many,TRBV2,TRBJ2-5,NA,TGTGCCAGCAGTGTGTTAGGGGCCTTCGCGGAGACCCAGTACTTC,CASSVLGAFAETQYF
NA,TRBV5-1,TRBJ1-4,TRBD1,TGCGCCAGCAGCTGGGGACAGGGGGCCCCCCTGACCGGAAAACTGTTTTTT,CASSWGQGAPLTGKLFF
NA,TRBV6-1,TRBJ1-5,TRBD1,TGTGCCAGCAGTGAAGAGTGGGACAGCCGATTTTTCTTGGATAGCAATCAGCCCCAGCATTTT,CASSEEWDSRFFLDSNQPQHF
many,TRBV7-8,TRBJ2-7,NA,TGTGCCAGCAGCGTAAAGGGACACCCCTCCTACGAGCAGTACTTC,CASSVKGHPSYEQYF
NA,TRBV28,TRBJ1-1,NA,TGTGCCAGCAGTTTGACCGGGATGGGCACTGAAGCTTTCTTT,CASSLTGMGTEAFF
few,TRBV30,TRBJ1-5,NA,TGTGCCTGGAGTACGGGGACGGCTCAGCCCCAGCATTTT,CAWSTGTAQPQHF
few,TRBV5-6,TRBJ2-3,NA,TGTGCCAGCAGCTTTTCCGCAGGGGCGAATACGCAGTATTTT,CASSFSAGANTQYF
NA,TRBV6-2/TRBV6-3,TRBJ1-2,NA,TGTGCCAGCAGTTACTCGATAGGGACCGATCTTAACTATGGCTACACCTTC,CASSYSIGTDLNYGYTF
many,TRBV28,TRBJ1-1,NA,TGTGCCAGCAGTTTCAACACGGTGAGGTGGACTGAAGCTTTCTTT,CASSFNTVRWTEAFF
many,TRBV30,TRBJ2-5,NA,TGTGCCTGGAGTGTGAGCAGGATTCGGGAGACCCAGTACTTC,CAWSVSRIRETQYF
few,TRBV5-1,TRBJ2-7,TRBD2,TGCGCCAGCAGCTTGGGGATTCGCGCGGGGGGATACGAGCAGTACTTC,CASSLGIRAGGYEQYF